This T cell receptor (beta chain) is drawn from a study of blood T cell repertoires in COVID-19. Overall study context: T cells, B-cell-depleted T cells, or PBMCs supplied cDNA or gDNA.

This CDR3 spans 13 amino acids. The germline gives CDR1 SQVTM, CDR2 ANQGSEA. Trimming stripped 4 bases from V and 7 bases from J, with 14 bases between. The assay was immunoSEQ multiplex PCR, and TCRdb's table has in-frame clones only and misses some. The sample contains about 270,000 clones, around 93% of which appear only once. The origin of this receptor is a man between 40 and 49 years old who had been exposed to COVID-19. The sample was PBMCs or T cells enriched from blood (not recorded which). This chain connects TRBV29-1 to TRBJ1-5; D perhaps matches TRBD1 (6 bases). The CDR3 region is CSVGGQGQQPQHF. Here the CDR3 DNA reads TGCAGCGTTGGGGGTCAGGGGCAGCAGCCCCAGCATTTT.